Presented here are 3 T cell receptor beta chains from one specimen sequenced in a study of Graves' ophthalmopathy and Graves' hyperthyroidism. The sequenced template was RNA, covering the TCR beta CDR3 region. HTBI primers primed a first-round RT-PCR, and a second-round multiplex PCR followed. A single record per CDR3 protein comes from TCRdb applying MiXCR to the multiplex PCR reads. The profile shows 200,000 to 300,000 distinct CDR3 sequences, around 45% of them singletons. Input material: peripheral blood. Receptor source: an adult man with Graves' ophthalmopathy.

This clonotype was seen at least ten times. This rearrangement joins TRBV20-1 to TRBJ1-5; D may be TRBD1 (5 bases). The V end lost 5 bases, the J end lost 2 bases, and 10 bases lay between the germline ends. Germline V gives CDR1 DFQATT, CDR2 SNEGSKA (reference sequence). This CDR3 is built from 13 residues. CDR3 in DNA: TGCAGTGCTCAGGGACTGCGCAATCAGCCCCAGCATTTT. This codes for CSAQGLRNQPQHF.

This chain links TRBV20-1 with TRBJ2-2; 9 bases are a match to TRBD1. The germline gives CDR1 DFQATT, CDR2 SNEGSKA (reference sequence). The CDR3 has 15 residues. CDR3 region: CRAQQGAPNTGELFF. CDR3 DNA sequence: TGCAGGGCCCAACAGGGGGCGCCTAACACCGGGGAGCTGTTTTTT.

The CDR3 loop is CASSQEAGPTEAFF. The DNA of the CDR3 is TGTGCCAGCAGCCAAGAAGCAGGGCCCACTGAAGCTTTCTTT. J is TRBJ1-1 and V is TRBV5-6; tentatively, D is TRBD1 (5 bases). CDR1 and CDR2 from the germline V gene are SGHDT and YYEEEE. The CDR3 length is 14 residues. V shed 4 bases and J shed 4 bases, with 14 bases lying between them.